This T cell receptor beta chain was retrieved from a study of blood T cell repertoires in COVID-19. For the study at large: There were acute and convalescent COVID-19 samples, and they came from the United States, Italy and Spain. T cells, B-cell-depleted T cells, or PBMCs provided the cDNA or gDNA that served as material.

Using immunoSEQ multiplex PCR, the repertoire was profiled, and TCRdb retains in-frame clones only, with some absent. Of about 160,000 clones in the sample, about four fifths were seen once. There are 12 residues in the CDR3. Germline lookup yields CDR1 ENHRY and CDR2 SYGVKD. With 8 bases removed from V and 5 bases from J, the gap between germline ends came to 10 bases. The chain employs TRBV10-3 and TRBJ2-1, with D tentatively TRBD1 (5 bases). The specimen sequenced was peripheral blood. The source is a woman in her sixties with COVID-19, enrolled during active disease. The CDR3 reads CAIGGRDNEQFF. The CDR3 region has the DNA TGTGCCATCGGCGGCAGGGACAATGAGCAGTTCTTC.